The 9 T cell receptor beta chains below all came from one sample that was sequenced in a study of T cell repertoires in cytomegalovirus infection. These receptors have no identified antigens. TCRdb used MiXCR to reprocess the reads, holding one entry per CDR3 protein. The table lists about 700,000 distinct CDR3 sequences, around 32% of them singletons. The starting material was cultured PBMCs, obtained from culture after CMV antigen stimulation. The receptors originated from a human donor in good health (CMV status not recorded). Some clones in this sample may be carry-over from other donors' samples.

This clonotype was recorded a few times. The chain recombines TRBV2 with TRBJ1-1, with D uncertain. Deletions cut 1 base from V and 0 bases from J, with 9 bases between. This CDR3 contains 15 residues. CDR1 SNHLY and CDR2 FYNNEI come from the germline V gene. Here the CDR3 reads CASSEEQPMNTEAFF. DNA for the CDR3: TGTGCCAGCAGTGAAGAACAGCCGATGAACACTGAAGCTTTCTTT.

This clonotype was detected only a few times. The chain employs TRBV7-6 and TRBJ2-2, with 8 nucleotides matching TRBD2. The CDR3 runs 15 residues. Germline trimming cut 10 bases from V and 4 bases from J; bases unmatched to any gene: 11. Germline V gene data show CDR1 as SGHVS and CDR2 as FNYEAQ. DNA for the CDR3: TGTGCCACCGGGGGGTGGCTAGCGGGCACCGGGGAGCTGTTTTTT. Translation: CATGGWLAGTGELFF.

This chain connects TRBV2 to TRBJ2-6, with unresolved D. The CDR3 sequence is 14 residues long. Trimming left V 5 bases short and J 2 bases short, with 7 bases between. Germline V gene data show CDR1 as SNHLY and CDR2 as FYNNEI. The CDR3: CASSSIAGANVLTF. In DNA form, the CDR3 reads TGTGCCAGCAGTAGTATTGCTGGGGCCAACGTCCTGACTTTC. The full variable domain, completed using reference TRBV2 and TRBJ2-6, is EPEVTQTPSHQVTQMGQEVILRCVPISNHLYFYWYRQILGQKVEFLVSFYNNEISEKSEIFDDQFSVERPDGSNFTLKIRSTKLEDSAMYFCASSSIAGANVLTFGAGSRLTVL.

This clonotype has a handful of counts. The chain uses TRBV23-1 and TRBJ2-5, with a tentative D call TRBD1 (7 bases). TRBV23-1 is labeled an ORF, and its function is uncertain. This CDR3 is built from 17 residues. The V and J ends lost 7 bases and 0 bases respectively, with 21 bases between them. The CDR3 here is CASTLAGTDTYQETQYF. CDR3 sequence (DNA): TGCGCCAGCACCCTGGCGGGGACAGATACTTACCAAGAGACCCAGTACTTC.

Only a few counts were recorded for this clonotype. This sequence joins TRBV7-8 and TRBJ2-7; TRBD2 might be the D (6 bases). CDR1 and CDR2 from the germline V gene are SGHVS and FQNEAQ. The CDR3 extends over 14 amino acids. Trimming removed 1 base from V and 3 bases from J, with 10 bases in between. For the CDR3, the DNA is TGTGCCAGCAGCTTAGGGCCGGGAGACTACGAGCAGTACTTC. Translation: CASSLGPGDYEQYF.

This clonotype was counted only a few times. The gene calls are TRBV12-5 and TRBJ2-4; D is uncertain. The germline gives CDR1 LGHNT, CDR2 FRNRAP. V was cut by 3 bases and J by 4 bases, with 7 bases left in between. The CDR3 covers 13 residues. CDR3: CASGLSVKNIQYF. CDR3 nucleotides: TGTGCTAGTGGTTTATCCGTAAAAAACATTCAGTACTTC.

This rearrangement joins TRBV20-1 to TRBJ2-1; 9 bases match TRBD2. The junction had 12 bases not matched to a gene; V was cut back by 5 bases and J by 10 bases. This CDR3 is built from 14 residues. Germline-derived CDR1 and CDR2 are DFQATT and SNEGSKA (reference sequence). The CDR3 region is CSALTGTSPQEQFF. CDR3 DNA sequence: TGCAGTGCTCTAACCGGGACTAGCCCGCAAGAGCAGTTCTTC.

This clonotype was seen a handful of times. The gene calls are TRBV7-2 and TRBJ2-3, with a possible D match to TRBD2 (7 bases). The germline CDR1 and CDR2 sequences are SGHTA and FQGNSA. The CDR3 consists of 15 residues. Trimming stripped 3 bases from V and 5 bases from J, with 15 bases between. The CDR3 nucleotides read TGTGCCAGCAGCTTGGTACGGGGGGCTGAAGATACGCAGTATTTT. As protein: CASSLVRGAEDTQYF.

The J gene is TRBJ1-2, the V gene TRBV6-5; 7 bases are shared with TRBD1. The germline CDR1 and CDR2 sequences are MNHEY and SVGAGI. This CDR3 comprises 12 residues. After removal of 8 bases from V and 0 bases from J, the junction contained 0 bases not matched to a gene. In nucleotides, the CDR3 is TGTGCCAGCGGGACAGCTAACTATGGCTACACCTTC. The encoded protein is CASGTANYGYTF.